This TCR beta chain originates from a study of identical twins. Worth noting for this clonotype: Its antigen is as yet unknown.

The CDR3 covers 15 residues. The germline V and J ends were trimmed by 0 bases and 7 bases, with 16 bases remaining between them. Per the germline V gene, CDR1 is DFQATT and CDR2 is SNEGSKA (reference sequence). General study findings and limits: Analyses of zero insertions could, in part, be confounded by invariant MAIT and iNKT cells.

Every donor was a healthy Caucasian. TCRdb processed the 5' RACE reads anew with MiXCR; each CDR3 protein has one entry. This sample yields hundreds of thousands of distinct CDR3 sequences, of which approximately 7% are seen a single time; around 3.4% belongs to the top ten. These data are also associated with another study on yellow fever vaccine responses in identical twins.

The sequenced material came from memory (CD45RO+) T cells sorted from blood. The chain combines TRBV20-1 with TRBJ2-1, with TRBD2 as a possible D gene (6 bases). This receptor was obtained from a young woman in good health. The CDR3 region has the DNA TGCAGTGCTAGAGAGGCCGGCGGGGCAAGAAATGAGCAGTTCTTC. Its protein product is CSAREAGGARNEQFF.